This T cell receptor beta chain is drawn from a study of regulatory and conventional T cells in RAG deficiency. Study-wide points: Omenn CD25-high CD127-low cells may be activated cells, not true Tregs. Treg unique TCR beta sequences were 80 to 100-fold fewer in Omenn syndrome and CID/AS patients than controls. Shannon entropy fell and Simpson indices rose in RAG-deficient patients.

Conventional CD4+ T cells were sorted from blood as CD25-low CD127-high cells. The CDR3 spans 14 residues. Germline V lookup: CDR1 MNHEY, CDR2 SVGAGI. The V gene lost 7 bases and the J gene lost 2 bases, with 14 bases spanning the gap. Only in-frame clones appear in the TCRdb table, and some are missing; sequencing was by immunoSEQ multiplex PCR. Among about 46,000 clones listed, about 90% were seen once. For this clone: Its antigen is undetermined.

In addition, the sample was reused for a study of regulatory T cells. As reported in that work: The PCR used 52 TRBV and 13 TRBJ primers.

This receptor was identified in a human donor in good health. The V call is TRBV6-5, the J call TRBJ2-5, with a weak D call TRBD1 (5 bases). The sample taken for sequencing was CD4+ effector T cells sorted from blood. CDR3 DNA sequence: TGTGCCAGCAAAACAAGGGGCCGGCAAGAGACCCAGTACTTC. Amino acids: CASKTRGRQETQYF.